This entry features one TCR beta chain sequence. Its target is unknown. Trimming cost V 4 bases and J 5 bases, with 17 bases left between them. This CDR3 is 15 amino acids long. The germline V gene has CDR1 LNHDA and CDR2 SQIVND (reference sequence). Using immunoSEQ multiplex PCR, the repertoire was profiled, and TCRdb retains in-frame clones only, with some absent. Of roughly 380,000 clones detected, about nine tenths appear once; the ten largest clones hold 3.4%. This entry comes from a study of Ad26.COV2.S vaccination and SARS-CoV-2 variants. Study-level points and caveats: Total responses of T cells may have been underestimated by the analyses of TCR breadth and depth.

As for treatment: roughly 20 received Ad26.COV2.S at low or high dose, single or two shots; 5 received placebo; per-sample allocation not given. The samples date from day 63 after the first vaccine or placebo injection. The material was peripheral blood, obtained in a trial of Ad26.COV2.S vaccine versus placebo. The gene calls are TRBV19 and TRBJ1-2; a possible D gene is TRBD1 (5 bases). This sequence was found in a person aged 18-60 years who received the Ad26.COV2.S COVID-19 vaccine or a placebo. The CDR3 is CASSRGTETVYGYTF. CDR3 sequence (DNA): TGTGCCAGTAGTAGGGGGACCGAGACAGTATATGGCTACACCTTC.